These 2 T cell receptor beta chains were all obtained from the same sample, sequenced in a study of blood T cell repertoires in COVID-19. Some clones are missing from TCRdb's copy, which holds only in-frame ones; the method was immunoSEQ multiplex PCR. The sample yields roughly 110,000 clones, 84% seen once. The material sequenced was peripheral blood. These receptors came from a middle-aged woman with acute or convalescent COVID-19.

The chain is built from TRBV5-1 and TRBJ1-5; weak D call: TRBD1 (6 bases). V was cut by 4 bases and J by 7 bases, with 15 bases left in between. In germline, CDR1 is SGHRS, CDR2 YFSETQ. The CDR3 length is 14 residues. The CDR3 DNA reads TGCGCCAGCAGCCCTGCCGGGGGGGGCCAGCCCCAGCATTTT. This sequence encodes CASSPAGGGQPQHF.

This rearrangement joins TRBV29-1 to TRBJ1-1; D unclear. The CDR3 contains 11 residues. The V gene's germline CDR1 is SQVTM and CDR2 ANQGSEA. V was pared by 1 base and J by 4 bases, with 4 bases between. The CDR3, as DNA: TGCAGCGTTGAAGCGTCCACTGAAGCTTTCTTT. Residues: CSVEASTEAFF.